A single sample is the source of the 11 T cell receptor beta chains below, sequenced in a study of lymphopenia after photon versus proton radiotherapy. The assay was immunoSEQ multiplex PCR, and TCRdb's table has in-frame clones only and misses some. This table has about 39,000 clones, 92% appearing once. The sample consisted of peripheral blood, taken from a patient treated with photon-based radiotherapy. These receptors were collected from a man aged 55-75 years with cholangiocarcinoma.

V gene TRBV19 combines with J gene TRBJ1-5; 7 bases are shared with TRBD1. Germline V gives CDR1 LNHDA, CDR2 SQIVND (reference sequence). The CDR3 is made up of 16 amino acids. J gave up 5 bases and V 4 bases, and 11 bases lay outside the gene matches. The CDR3 here is CASSRLMGQSHQPQHF. The CDR3 DNA is TGTGCCAGTAGTAGACTGATGGGACAGAGCCATCAGCCCCAGCATTTT.

The J gene is TRBJ2-7, the V gene TRBV11-3; TRBD1 is a possible D gene (6 bases). Between the trimmed V and J ends, which lost 0 bases and 3 bases, there was a span of 9 bases. This CDR3 contains 14 residues. Per germline, CDR1 SGHNT and CDR2 YENEEA. CDR3 coding DNA: TGTGCCAGCAGCTTAGAGGTAGGGGGCTACGAGCAGTACTTC. It is translated as CASSLEVGGYEQYF.

The chain carries TRBV7-2 and TRBJ2-1; TRBD1 matches 7 bases. CDR1 SGHTA and CDR2 FQGNSA come from the germline V gene. With 4 bases clipped from V and 7 bases from J, the junction kept 16 bases outside the gene matches. CDR3 length: 17 amino acids. The CDR3 DNA is TGTGCCAGCAGCTACTGGGGGTCTGACAGGGTTGGTAATGAGCAGTTCTTC. This gives the protein CASSYWGSDRVGNEQFF.

V and J are TRBV5-1 and TRBJ2-3; 8 nucleotides line up with TRBD1. CDR3 size: 16 residues. Germline V CDR1 and CDR2: SGHRS, YFSETQ. The J segment lost 3 bases and the V segment lost 0 bases, leaving 6 bases of the junction unmatched. The CDR3 region is CASSLVSDRATDTQYF. Written as DNA, the CDR3 is TGCGCCAGCAGCTTGGTCTCGGACAGGGCGACAGATACGCAGTATTTT.

The CDR3 protein is CASSEGTSGTNEQFF. The CDR3 DNA sequence: TGTGCCAGCAGCGAAGGGACTAGCGGGACCAATGAGCAGTTCTTC. The chain is built from TRBV27 and TRBJ2-1; 13 bases are a match to TRBD2. This CDR3 is 15 amino acids long. Germline V lookup: CDR1 MNHEY, CDR2 SMNVEV (reference sequence). With V trimmed by 6 bases and J by 6 bases, 5 bases remained unmatched.

The chain carries TRBV7-3 and TRBJ1-3; 10 bases map to TRBD1. Germline assignment: CDR1 SGHTA and CDR2 FQGTGA. CDR3 length equals 15 residues. With 5 bases clipped from V and 3 bases from J, the junction kept 4 bases outside the gene matches. For the CDR3, the DNA is TGTGCCAGCAGCAGGACAGGGGGAGATGGAAACACCATATATTTT. The encoded protein is CASSRTGGDGNTIYF.

The genes are TRBV5-1 and TRBJ2-5; D gene ambiguous. The CDR3 contains 12 residues. Germline loops: CDR1 SGHRS, CDR2 YFSETQ. Trimming removed 4 bases from V and 5 bases from J, with 9 bases in between. The CDR3 region has the DNA TGCGCCAGCAGCCCGGAATTCGAGACCCAGTACTTC. It translates to CASSPEFETQYF.

The chain uses TRBV11-2 and TRBJ2-1, with 12 bases lining up with TRBD2. V lost 6 bases and J lost 7; bases outside the gene matches: 4. Per germline, CDR1 SGHAT and CDR2 FQNNGV. CDR3 length equals 14 residues. CDR3 protein: CASSPLAGGNEQFF. CDR3 in DNA: TGTGCCAGCAGTCCTCTAGCGGGGGGGAATGAGCAGTTCTTC.

V gene TRBV6-1 combines with J gene TRBJ1-5, with D possibly matching TRBD1 (5 bases). The CDR3 is 14 amino acids. Germline values: CDR1 MNHNS, CDR2 SASEGT. The ends were cut back, 3 bases at V and 7 bases at J, with 13 bases in the middle. CDR3 amino acids: CASSDLRGAQPQHF. In DNA, the CDR3 is TGTGCCAGCAGTGATCTAAGAGGGGCCCAGCCCCAGCATTTT.

This sequence joins TRBV2 and TRBJ2-2; D perhaps matches TRBD2 (5 bases). CDR3 size: 16 residues. Germline lookup yields CDR1 SNHLY and CDR2 FYNNEI. V was pared by 2 bases and J by 4 bases, with 14 bases between. CDR3 sequence (DNA): TGTGCCAGCAGTGAATTGGAGGTGCGGGTCACCGGGGAGCTGTTTTTT. Its protein is CASSELEVRVTGELFF.

The chain recombines TRBV28 with TRBJ2-1, with 8 bases that match TRBD2. The germline gives CDR1 MDHEN, CDR2 SYDVKM. The CDR3 consists of 15 residues. V lost 1 base and J lost 4; bases outside the gene matches: 3. The CDR3 loop is CASSLSGGPYNEQFF. CDR3 nucleotide sequence: TGTGCCAGCAGTTTATCGGGAGGGCCGTACAATGAGCAGTTCTTC.